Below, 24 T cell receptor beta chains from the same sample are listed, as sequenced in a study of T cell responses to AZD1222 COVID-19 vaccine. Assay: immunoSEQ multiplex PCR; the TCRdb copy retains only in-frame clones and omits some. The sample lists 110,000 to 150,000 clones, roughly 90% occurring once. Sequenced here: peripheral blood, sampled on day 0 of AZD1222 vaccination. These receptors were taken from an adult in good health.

CDR3 coding DNA: TGTGCCAGCAGTTTAACCCCGAGGTCCCGGAAGCGGTACGAGCAGTACTTC. It is translated as CASSLTPRSRKRYEQYF. The rearrangement joins TRBV27 to TRBJ2-7, with D perhaps matching TRBD2 (5 bases). CDR3 size: 17 residues. Trimming took off 2 bases at V and 4 bases at J, with 21 bases between the two ends. Germline V lookup: CDR1 MNHEY, CDR2 SMNVEV (reference sequence).

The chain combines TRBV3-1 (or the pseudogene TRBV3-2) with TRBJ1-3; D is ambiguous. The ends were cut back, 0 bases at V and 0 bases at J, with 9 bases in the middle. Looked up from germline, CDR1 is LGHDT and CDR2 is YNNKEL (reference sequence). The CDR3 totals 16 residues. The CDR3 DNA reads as TGTGCCAGCAGCCAAGATGTAACAGTCTCTGGAAACACCATATATTTT. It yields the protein CASSQDVTVSGNTIYF.

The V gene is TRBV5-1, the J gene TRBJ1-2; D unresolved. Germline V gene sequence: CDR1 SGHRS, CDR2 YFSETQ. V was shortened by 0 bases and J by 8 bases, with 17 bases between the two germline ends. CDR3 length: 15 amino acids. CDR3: CASSLDFGYALGYTF. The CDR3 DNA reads TGCGCCAGCAGCTTGGATTTTGGGTATGCACTAGGCTACACCTTC.

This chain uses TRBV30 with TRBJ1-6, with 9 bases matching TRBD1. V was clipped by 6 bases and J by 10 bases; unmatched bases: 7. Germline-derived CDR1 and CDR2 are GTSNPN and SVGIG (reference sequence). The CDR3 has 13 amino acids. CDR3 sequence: CACSGTGPSPLHF. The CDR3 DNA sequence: TGTGCCTGCTCCGGGACAGGGCCATCACCCCTCCACTTT. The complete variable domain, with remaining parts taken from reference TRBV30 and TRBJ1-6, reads SQTIHQWPATLVQPVGSPLSLECTVEGTSNPNLYWYRQAAGRGLQLLFYSVGIGQISSEVPQNLSASRPQDRQFILSSKKLLLSDSGFYLCACSGTGPSPLHFGNGTRLTVT.

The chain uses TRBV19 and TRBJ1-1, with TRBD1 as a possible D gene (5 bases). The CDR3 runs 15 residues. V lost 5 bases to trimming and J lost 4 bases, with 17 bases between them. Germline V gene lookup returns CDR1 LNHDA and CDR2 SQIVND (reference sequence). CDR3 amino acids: CASSPRWGGGTEAFF. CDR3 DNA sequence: TGTGCCAGTAGTCCACGATGGGGGGGTGGCACTGAAGCTTTCTTT. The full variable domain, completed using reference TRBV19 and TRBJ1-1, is DGGITQSPKYLFRKEGQNVTLSCEQNLNHDAMYWYRQDPGQGLRLIYYSQIVNDFQKGDIAEGYSVSREKKESFPLTVTSAQKNPTAFYLCASSPRWGGGTEAFFGQGTRLTVV.

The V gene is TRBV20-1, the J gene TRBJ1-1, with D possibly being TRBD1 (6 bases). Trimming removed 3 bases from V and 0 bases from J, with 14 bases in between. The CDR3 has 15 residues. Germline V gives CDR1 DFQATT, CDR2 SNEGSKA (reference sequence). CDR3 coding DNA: TGCAGTGCTAGTCCGGGACACTCCATGAACACTGAAGCTTTCTTT. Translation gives CSASPGHSMNTEAFF.

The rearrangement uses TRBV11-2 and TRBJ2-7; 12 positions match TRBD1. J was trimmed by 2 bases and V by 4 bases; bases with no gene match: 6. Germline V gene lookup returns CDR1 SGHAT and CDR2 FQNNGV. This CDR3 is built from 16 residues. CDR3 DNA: TGTGCCAGCAGCTGGGGGACAGGGGGCCTTACCTACGAGCAGTACTTC. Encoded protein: CASSWGTGGLTYEQYF.

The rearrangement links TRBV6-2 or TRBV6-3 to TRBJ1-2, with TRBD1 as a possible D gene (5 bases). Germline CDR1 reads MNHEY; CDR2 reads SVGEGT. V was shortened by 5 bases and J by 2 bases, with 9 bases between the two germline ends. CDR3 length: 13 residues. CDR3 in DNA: TGTGCCAGCAGTGACGGGGGGAACTATGGCTACACCTTC. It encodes CASSDGGNYGYTF.

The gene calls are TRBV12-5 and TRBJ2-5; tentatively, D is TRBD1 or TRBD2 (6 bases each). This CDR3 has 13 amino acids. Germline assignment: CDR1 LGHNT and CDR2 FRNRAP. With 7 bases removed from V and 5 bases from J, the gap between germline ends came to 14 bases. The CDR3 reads CASALGGPETQYF. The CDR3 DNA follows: TGTGCTAGTGCCCTCGGGGGCCCTGAGACCCAGTACTTC. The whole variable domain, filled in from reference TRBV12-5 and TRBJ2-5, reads DARVTQTPRHKVTEMGQEVTMRCQPILGHNTVFWYRQTMMQGLELLAYFRNRAPLDDSGMPKDRFSAEMPDATLATLKIQPSEPRDSAVYFCASALGGPETQYFGPGTRLLVL.

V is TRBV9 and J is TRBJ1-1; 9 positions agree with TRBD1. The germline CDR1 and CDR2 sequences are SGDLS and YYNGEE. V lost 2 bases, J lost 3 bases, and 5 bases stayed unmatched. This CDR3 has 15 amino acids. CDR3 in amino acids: CASSVTGGRDTEAFF. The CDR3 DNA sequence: TGTGCCAGCAGCGTTACAGGGGGCAGGGACACTGAAGCTTTCTTT.

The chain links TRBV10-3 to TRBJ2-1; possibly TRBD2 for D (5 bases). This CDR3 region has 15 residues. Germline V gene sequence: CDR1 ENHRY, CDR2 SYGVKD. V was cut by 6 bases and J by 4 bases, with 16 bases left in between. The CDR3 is CAISEGSLGYNEQFF. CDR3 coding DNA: TGTGCCATCAGCGAGGGCAGTTTGGGATACAATGAGCAGTTCTTC.

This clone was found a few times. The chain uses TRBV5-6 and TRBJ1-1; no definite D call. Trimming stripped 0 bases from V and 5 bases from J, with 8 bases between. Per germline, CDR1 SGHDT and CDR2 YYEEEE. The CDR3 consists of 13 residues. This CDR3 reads CASSLAAATEAFF. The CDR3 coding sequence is TGTGCCAGCAGCTTGGCTGCGGCAACTGAAGCTTTCTTT.

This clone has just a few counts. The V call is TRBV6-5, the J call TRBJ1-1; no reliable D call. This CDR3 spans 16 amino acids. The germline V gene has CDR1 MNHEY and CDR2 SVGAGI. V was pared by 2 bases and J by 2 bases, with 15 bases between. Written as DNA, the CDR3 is TGTGCCAGCAGTTACCGGCCATGGGGAGGCAACACTGAAGCTTTCTTT. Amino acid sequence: CASSYRPWGGNTEAFF.

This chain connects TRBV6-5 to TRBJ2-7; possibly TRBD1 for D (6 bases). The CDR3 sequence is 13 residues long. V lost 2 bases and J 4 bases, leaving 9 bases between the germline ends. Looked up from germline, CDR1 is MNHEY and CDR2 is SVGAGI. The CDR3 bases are TGTGCCAGCAGTTACCGGGACATTTACGAGCAGTACTTC. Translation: CASSYRDIYEQYF.

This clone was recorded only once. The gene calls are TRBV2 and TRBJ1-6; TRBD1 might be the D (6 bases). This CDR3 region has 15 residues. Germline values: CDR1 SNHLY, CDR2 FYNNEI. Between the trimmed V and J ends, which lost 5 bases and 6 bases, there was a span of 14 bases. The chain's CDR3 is CASSRSTGVNSPLHF. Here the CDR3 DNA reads TGTGCCAGCAGTCGATCGACAGGAGTTAATTCACCCCTCCACTTT.

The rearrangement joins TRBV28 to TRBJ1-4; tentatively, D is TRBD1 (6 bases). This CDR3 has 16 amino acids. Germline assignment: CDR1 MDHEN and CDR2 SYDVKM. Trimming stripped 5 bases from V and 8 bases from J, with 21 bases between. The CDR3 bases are TGTGCCAGCAGTCTTGGACAGACGCCCATCGAAGAAAAACTGTTTTTT. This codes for CASSLGQTPIEEKLFF.

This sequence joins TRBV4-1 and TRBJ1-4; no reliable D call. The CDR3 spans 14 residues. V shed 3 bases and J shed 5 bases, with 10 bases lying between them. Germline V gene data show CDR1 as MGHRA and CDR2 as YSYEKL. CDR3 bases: TGCGCCAGCAGCCATTATGTCGACAATGAAAAACTGTTTTTT. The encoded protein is CASSHYVDNEKLFF.

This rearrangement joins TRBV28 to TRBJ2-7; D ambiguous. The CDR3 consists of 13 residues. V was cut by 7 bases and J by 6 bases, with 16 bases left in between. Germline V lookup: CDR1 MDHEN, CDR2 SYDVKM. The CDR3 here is CASTPAGAVEQYF. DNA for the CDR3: TGTGCCAGCACTCCGGCCGGCGCAGTCGAGCAGTACTTC.

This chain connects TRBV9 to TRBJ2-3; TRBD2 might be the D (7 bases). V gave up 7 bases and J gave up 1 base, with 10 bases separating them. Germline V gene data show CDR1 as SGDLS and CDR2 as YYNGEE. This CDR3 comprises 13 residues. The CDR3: CASRGGGTDTQYF. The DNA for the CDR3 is TGTGCCAGCCGAGGGGGGGGCACAGATACGCAGTATTTT.

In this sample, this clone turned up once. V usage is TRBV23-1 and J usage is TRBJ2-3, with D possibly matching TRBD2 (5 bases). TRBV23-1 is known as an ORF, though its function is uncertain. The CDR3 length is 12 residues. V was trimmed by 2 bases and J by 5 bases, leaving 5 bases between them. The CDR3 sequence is CASSQRGDTQYF. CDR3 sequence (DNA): TGCGCCAGCAGTCAACGGGGAGATACGCAGTATTTT.

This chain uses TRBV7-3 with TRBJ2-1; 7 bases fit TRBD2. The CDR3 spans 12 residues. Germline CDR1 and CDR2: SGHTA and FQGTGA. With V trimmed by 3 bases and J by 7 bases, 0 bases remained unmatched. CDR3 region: CASSLGLNEQFF. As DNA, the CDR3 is TGTGCCAGCAGCTTGGGACTAAATGAGCAGTTCTTC.

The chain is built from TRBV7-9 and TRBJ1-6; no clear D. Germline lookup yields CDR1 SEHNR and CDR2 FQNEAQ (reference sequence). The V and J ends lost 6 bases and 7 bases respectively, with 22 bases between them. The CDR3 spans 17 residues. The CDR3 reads CASSTLSTVVGNSPLHF. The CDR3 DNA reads TGTGCCAGCAGTACTTTAAGTACAGTCGTTGGGAATTCACCCCTCCACTTT.

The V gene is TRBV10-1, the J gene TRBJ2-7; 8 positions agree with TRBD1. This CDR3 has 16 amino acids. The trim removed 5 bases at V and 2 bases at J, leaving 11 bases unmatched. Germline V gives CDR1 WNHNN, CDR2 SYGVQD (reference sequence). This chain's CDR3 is CASSPGWGQETYEQYF. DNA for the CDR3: TGCGCCAGCAGTCCGGGATGGGGACAGGAGACCTACGAGCAGTACTTC.

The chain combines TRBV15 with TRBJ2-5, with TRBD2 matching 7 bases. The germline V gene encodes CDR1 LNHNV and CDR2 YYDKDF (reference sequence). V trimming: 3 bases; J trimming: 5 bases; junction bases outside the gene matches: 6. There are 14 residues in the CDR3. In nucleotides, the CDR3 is TGTGCCACCAGCAGGGAGGGACTACGGGAGACCCAGTACTTC. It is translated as CATSREGLRETQYF.